These 9 T cell receptor beta chains were all obtained from the same sample, sequenced in a study of blood T cell repertoires in COVID-19. TCRdb's table, derived via immunoSEQ multiplex PCR, lists solely in-frame clones and lacks some. The top ten hold 1.5% to 2% of the sample, which has around 300,000 clones, around 90% seen once. Specimen: PBMCs or T cells enriched from blood (not recorded which). These receptors were taken from a woman aged 40-49 years who had recovered from COVID-19.

The chain links TRBV9 to TRBJ2-1; TRBD2 matches at 7 bases. The CDR3 runs to 15 residues. The J segment lost 4 bases and the V segment lost 2 bases, leaving 6 bases of the junction unmatched. Germline lookup yields CDR1 SGDLS and CDR2 YYNGEE. CDR3: CASSVSSGIYNEQFF. The CDR3 nucleotides read TGTGCCAGCAGCGTCTCTAGCGGAATATACAATGAGCAGTTCTTC.

This clone was recorded many times. This CDR3 is CASSRDSNYEQYF. CDR3 coding DNA: TGTGCCAGCAGTCGGGACAGCAACTACGAGCAGTACTTC. The chain is built from TRBV2 and TRBJ2-7, with 7 bases identical to TRBD1. With 5 bases clipped from V and 3 bases from J, the junction kept 4 bases outside the gene matches. The germline CDR1 and CDR2 sequences are SNHLY and FYNNEI. The length of the CDR3 is 13 residues.

This chain joins TRBV18 and TRBJ2-2; TRBD1 might be the D (5 bases). The V gene lost 3 bases and the J gene lost 0 bases, with 11 bases spanning the gap. CDR1 is KGHSH, CDR2 LQKENI, per germline. The CDR3 extends over 16 amino acids. CDR3 nucleotide sequence: TGTGCCAGCTCACCCCGGCAGACAGCGAACACCGGGGAGCTGTTTTTT. This sequence encodes CASSPRQTANTGELFF. Full variable domain (rest looked up from reference TRBV18 and TRBJ2-2): NAGVMQNPRHLVRRRGQEARLRCSPMKGHSHVYWYRQLPEEGLKFMVYLQKENIIDESGMPKERFSAEFPKEGPSILRIQQVVRGDSAAYFCASSPRQTANTGELFFGEGSRLTVL.

The chain uses TRBV2 and TRBJ1-2; D might be TRBD1 (5 bases). This CDR3 region has 13 residues. In germline, CDR1 is SNHLY, CDR2 FYNNEI. The germline V and J ends were trimmed by 8 bases and 1 base, with 11 bases remaining between them. The CDR3, as DNA: TGTGCCAGCCTTTATGACAGTAACTATGGCTACACCTTC. The encoded protein is CASLYDSNYGYTF.

This clone was seen a handful of times. V usage is TRBV27 and J usage is TRBJ2-5; 8 bases align to TRBD1. The CDR3 extends over 14 amino acids. Losses at the gene ends were 1 base for V and 5 bases for J; bases not matched to a gene: 3. The germline V gene encodes CDR1 MNHEY and CDR2 SMNVEV (reference sequence). The chain's CDR3 is CASSLWTGYETQYF. The CDR3 nucleotides are TGTGCCAGCAGTTTATGGACAGGGTATGAGACCCAGTACTTC.

This clone has just a few counts. V usage is TRBV6-5 and J usage is TRBJ2-7, with D tentatively TRBD2 (7 bases). The germline V and J ends were trimmed by 4 bases and 0 bases, with 16 bases remaining between them. This CDR3 is 16 amino acids long. Germline V CDR1 and CDR2: MNHEY, SVGAGI. CDR3: CASSWRGGGSSYEQYF. The CDR3 DNA reads as TGTGCCAGCAGTTGGAGGGGGGGCGGGAGCTCCTACGAGCAGTACTTC.

This chain joins TRBV7-2 and TRBJ2-3, with 10 positions matching TRBD2. Germline values: CDR1 SGHTA, CDR2 FQGNSA. V was pared by 5 bases and J by 7 bases, with 9 bases of the junction left unmatched. The CDR3 is made up of 15 amino acids. The CDR3 nucleotides are TGTGCCAGCAGCCCCAGCGGGGGGGGAAGGAATACGCAGTATTTT. Translating gives CASSPSGGGRNTQYF.

This chain links TRBV4-3 with TRBJ1-2, with unresolved D. This CDR3 has 15 amino acids. V lost 0 bases, J lost 2 bases, and 10 bases lay in between. The germline CDR1 and CDR2 sequences are LGHNA and YSLEER. The CDR3, as DNA: TGCGCCAGCAGCCAAGAGCAGTATCTCAACTATGGCTACACCTTC. Translating gives CASSQEQYLNYGYTF.

This clone was detected once. This chain links TRBV2 with TRBJ1-3; D ambiguous. Germline V gene data show CDR1 as SNHLY and CDR2 as FYNNEI. The CDR3 is 14 residues long. V was cut by 4 bases and J by 0 bases, with 7 bases left in between. CDR3 in DNA: TGTGCCAGCAGTGTGGAGATCTCTGGAAACACCATATATTTT. It specifies CASSVEISGNTIYF.